This record covers a single T cell receptor beta chain. This CDR3 spans 14 amino acids. With V trimmed by 3 bases and J by 3 bases, 4 bases remained unmatched. The germline CDR1 and CDR2 sequences are SGHDT and YYEEEE. The record originates from a study of T cell changes during pregnancy in multiple sclerosis. The method was immunoSEQ multiplex PCR; TCRdb's version includes in-frame clones alone and lacks a portion of them. This sample has about 60,000 clones; around 92% occur once, and the top ten carry 2.3%. This clonotype was sampled from a female donor with multiple sclerosis, enrolled in a pregnancy study. Sequences were derived from peripheral blood, sampled in the first trimester of pregnancy. The chain couples TRBV5-6 to TRBJ1-1; 8 nucleotides line up with TRBD1. The CDR3 DNA reads TGTGCCAGCAGCTCATACAGGGGGTACACTGAAGCTTTCTTT. Encoded protein: CASSSYRGYTEAFF. Full variable domain (outside the CDR3, taken from reference TRBV5-6 and TRBJ1-1): DAGVTQSPTHLIKTRGQQVTLRCSPKSGHDTVSWYQQALGQGPQFIFQYYEEEERQRGNFPDRFSGHQFPNYSSELNVNALLLGDSALYLCASSSYRGYTEAFFGQGTRLTVV.